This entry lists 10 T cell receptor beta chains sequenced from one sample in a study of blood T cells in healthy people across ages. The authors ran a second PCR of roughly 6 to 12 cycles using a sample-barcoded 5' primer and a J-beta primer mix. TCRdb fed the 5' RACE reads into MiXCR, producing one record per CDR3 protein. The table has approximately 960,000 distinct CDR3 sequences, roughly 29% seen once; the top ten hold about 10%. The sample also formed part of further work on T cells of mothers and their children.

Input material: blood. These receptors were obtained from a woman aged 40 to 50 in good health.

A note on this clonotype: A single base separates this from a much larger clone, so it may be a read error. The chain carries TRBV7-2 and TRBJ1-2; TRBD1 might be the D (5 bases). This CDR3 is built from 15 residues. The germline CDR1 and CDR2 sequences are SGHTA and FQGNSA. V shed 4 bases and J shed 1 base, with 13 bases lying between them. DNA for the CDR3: TGTACCAGCAGCTACGGGACGGCTAGTAACTATGGCTACACCTTC. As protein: CTSSYGTASNYGYTF.

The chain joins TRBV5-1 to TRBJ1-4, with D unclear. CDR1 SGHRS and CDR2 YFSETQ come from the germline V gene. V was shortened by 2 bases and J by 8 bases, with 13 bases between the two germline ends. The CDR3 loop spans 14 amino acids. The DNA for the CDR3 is TGCGCCAGCAGCTTCCTGAACGGAGGGGAAAAACTGTTTTTT. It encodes CASSFLNGGEKLFF. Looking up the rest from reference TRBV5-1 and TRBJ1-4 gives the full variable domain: KAGVTQTPRYLIKTRGQQVTLSCSPISGHRSVSWYQQTPGQGLQFLFEYFSETQRNKGNFPGRFSGRQFSNSRSEMNVSTLELGDSALYLCASSFLNGGEKLFFGSGTQLSVL.

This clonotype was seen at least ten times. The CDR3 region has the DNA TGTGCCAGCACGTCGGGGGCCCAAGAGACCCAGTACTTC. Protein: CASTSGAQETQYF. This chain joins TRBV28 and TRBJ2-5; D may correspond to TRBD1 or TRBD2 (6 bases each). Germline V gene data show CDR1 as MDHEN and CDR2 as SYDVKM. The length of the CDR3 is 13 residues. The germline V and J ends were trimmed by 7 bases and 1 base, with 10 bases remaining between them. Full variable domain (remainder filled in from reference TRBV28 and TRBJ2-5): DVKVTQSSRYLVKRTGEKVFLECVQDMDHENMFWYRQDPGLGLRLIYFSYDVKMKEKGDIPEGYSVSREKKERFSLILESASTNQTSMYLCASTSGAQETQYFGPGTRLLVL.

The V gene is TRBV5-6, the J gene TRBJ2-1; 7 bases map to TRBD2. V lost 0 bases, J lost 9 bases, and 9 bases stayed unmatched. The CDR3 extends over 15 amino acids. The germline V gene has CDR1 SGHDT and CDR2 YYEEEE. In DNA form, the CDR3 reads TGTGCCAGCAGCTTGGGACTAGCTAGAATCGCTGAGCAGTTCTTC. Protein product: CASSLGLARIAEQFF. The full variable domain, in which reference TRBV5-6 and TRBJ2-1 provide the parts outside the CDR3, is DAGVTQSPTHLIKTRGQQVTLRCSPKSGHDTVSWYQQALGQGPQFIFQYYEEEERQRGNFPDRFSGHQFPNYSSELNVNALLLGDSALYLCASSLGLARIAEQFFGPGTRLTVL.

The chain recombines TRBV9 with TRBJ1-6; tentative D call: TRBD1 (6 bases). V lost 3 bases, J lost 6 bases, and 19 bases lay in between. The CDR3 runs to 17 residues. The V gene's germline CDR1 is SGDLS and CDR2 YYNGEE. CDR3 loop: CASSATPAGHTNSPLHF. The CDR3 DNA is TGTGCCAGCAGCGCAACACCGGCGGGACACACTAATTCACCCCTCCACTTT.

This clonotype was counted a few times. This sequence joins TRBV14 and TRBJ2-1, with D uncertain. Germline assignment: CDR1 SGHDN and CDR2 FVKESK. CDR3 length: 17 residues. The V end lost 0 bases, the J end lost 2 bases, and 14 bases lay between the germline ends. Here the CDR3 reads CASSQDWAKRAYNEQFF. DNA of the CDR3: TGTGCCAGCAGCCAAGATTGGGCTAAGCGAGCCTACAATGAGCAGTTCTTC.

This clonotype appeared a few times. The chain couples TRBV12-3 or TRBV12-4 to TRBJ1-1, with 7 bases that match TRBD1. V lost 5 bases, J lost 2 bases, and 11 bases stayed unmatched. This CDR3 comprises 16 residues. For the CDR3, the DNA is TGTGCCAGCAGTCCGATAGGGACAGTTGGAAACACTGAAGCTTTCTTT. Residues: CASSPIGTVGNTEAFF.

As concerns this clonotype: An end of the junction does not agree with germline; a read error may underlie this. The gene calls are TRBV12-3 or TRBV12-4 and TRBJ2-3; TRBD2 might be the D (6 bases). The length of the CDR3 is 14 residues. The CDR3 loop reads CASNVTGGTDMQYF. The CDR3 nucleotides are TGTGCCAGCAATGTAACCGGGGGAACAGATATGCAGTATTTT.

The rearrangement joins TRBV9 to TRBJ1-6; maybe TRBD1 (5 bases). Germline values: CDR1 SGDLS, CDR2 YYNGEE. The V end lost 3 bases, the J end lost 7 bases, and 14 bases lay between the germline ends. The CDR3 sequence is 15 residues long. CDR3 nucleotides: TGTGCCAGCAGCGCCGGACGACAGAGGAATTCACCCCTCCACTTT. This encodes CASSAGRQRNSPLHF.

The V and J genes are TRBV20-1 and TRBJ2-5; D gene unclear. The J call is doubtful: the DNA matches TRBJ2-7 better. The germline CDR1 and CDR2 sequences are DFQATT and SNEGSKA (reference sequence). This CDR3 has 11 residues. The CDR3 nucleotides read TGCAGTGCTAGCGACCGCTACGAGCAGTACTTC. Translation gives CSASDRYEQYF.